One sample yielded the 30 T cell receptor beta chains listed below, sequenced in a study of cytomegalovirus exposure and HLA in healthy donors. PCR used 60 Vbeta primers and 13 Jbeta primers. Clones were sequenced by immunoSEQ multiplex PCR, and TCRdb holds only the in-frame ones, with some missing. The data show over 100,000 clones, around 70% seen once. Sequenced input: PBMCs. Every receptor here comes from a man between 25 and 39 years old in good health and CMV-seropositive.

This chain joins TRBV11-2 and TRBJ1-1; D possibly corresponds to TRBD1 (6 bases). Germline loops: CDR1 SGHAT, CDR2 FQNNGV. The CDR3 runs to 13 residues. V lost 4 bases, J lost 6 bases, and 12 bases lay in between. In nucleotides, the CDR3 is TGTGCCAGCAGCTACAGGGCCCTAGCTGAAGCTTTCTTT. Residues: CASSYRALAEAFF. Full variable domain (missing parts from reference TRBV11-2 and TRBJ1-1): EAGVAQSPRYKIIEKRQSVAFWCNPISGHATLYWYQQILGQGPKLLIQFQNNGVVDDSQLPKDRFSAERLKGVDSTLKIQPAKLEDSAVYLCASSYRALAEAFFGQGTRLTVV.

This sequence joins TRBV9 and TRBJ2-5, with D possibly matching TRBD1 (5 bases). CDR3 length equals 14 residues. The germline CDR1 and CDR2 sequences are SGDLS and YYNGEE. V lost 4 bases to trimming and J lost 5 bases, with 15 bases between them. The CDR3 sequence is CASSLSGLRETQYF. In DNA form, the CDR3 reads TGTGCCAGCAGCCTCTCAGGGTTACGGGAGACCCAGTACTTC.

The chain employs TRBV6-6 and TRBJ2-5, with 11 bases that match TRBD2. The V gene end was trimmed by 7 bases and the J gene end by 2 bases; junction bases not matched to a gene: 6. The germline CDR1 and CDR2 sequences are MNHNY and SVGAGI (reference sequence). The CDR3 contains 15 residues. The CDR3 loop is CASTQTSGTQETQYF. The CDR3 DNA sequence: TGTGCCAGCACCCAGACTAGCGGGACTCAAGAGACCCAGTACTTC.

This chain uses TRBV19 with TRBJ1-1, with 7 bases that match TRBD1. CDR3 length: 19 amino acids. J lost 2 bases, V lost 4 bases, and 19 bases had no gene match. In germline, CDR1 is LNHDA, CDR2 SQIVND (reference sequence). CDR3 region: CASSTLIGLFTGANTEAFF. For the CDR3, the DNA is TGTGCCAGTAGTACCCTAATAGGACTTTTCACAGGGGCCAACACTGAAGCTTTCTTT.

The gene calls are TRBV7-2 and TRBJ2-3, with 8 nucleotides matching TRBD2. The CDR3 has 18 amino acids. Germline V CDR1 and CDR2: SGHTA, FQGNSA. The V gene end was trimmed by 2 bases and the J gene end by 4 bases; junction bases not matched to a gene: 14. Written as DNA, the CDR3 is TGTGCCAGCAGCTTAATCCCCGGGGTAGCGGGACGCCCAGATACGCAGTATTTT. It specifies CASSLIPGVAGRPDTQYF. The complete variable domain, with remaining parts taken from reference TRBV7-2 and TRBJ2-3, reads GAGVSQSPSNKVTEKGKDVELRCDPISGHTALYWYRQSLGQGLEFLIYFQGNSAPDKSGLPSDRFSAERTGGSVSTLTIQRTQQEDSAVYLCASSLIPGVAGRPDTQYFGPGTRLTVL.

This clone came up a few times. V is TRBV28 and J is TRBJ1-2; D is unresolved. The CDR3 extends over 14 amino acids. CDR1 and CDR2 from the germline V gene are MDHEN and SYDVKM. Trimming pared 6 bases from V and 0 bases from J, leaving 11 bases between. For the CDR3, the DNA is TGTGCCAGCAGACCATTGGCATCTAACTATGGCTACACCTTC. This gives the protein CASRPLASNYGYTF.

This clone has a handful of counts. The rearrangement links TRBV29-1 to TRBJ2-2; tentatively, D is TRBD2 (6 bases). V was clipped by 2 bases and J by 3 bases, with 10 bases between them. Germline-derived CDR1 and CDR2 are SQVTM and ANQGSEA. The CDR3 contains 14 residues. The CDR3 nucleotides read TGCAGCGTTGAACACGGGGGATACACCGGGGAGCTGTTTTTT. Protein sequence: CSVEHGGYTGELFF.

The chain couples TRBV7-9 to TRBJ2-2; 9 positions agree with TRBD1. The germline CDR1 and CDR2 sequences are SEHNR and FQNEAQ (reference sequence). CDR3 length equals 13 residues. J was trimmed by 4 bases and V by 8 bases; bases with no gene match: 2. For the CDR3, the DNA is TGTGCCAGCGGGACAGGGCGCACCGGGGAGCTGTTTTTT. This gives the protein CASGTGRTGELFF.

This clone was recorded once. The rearrangement joins TRBV27 to TRBJ2-7; 9 bases map to TRBD1. V lost 3 bases and J lost 3; bases outside the gene matches: 3. CDR1 is MNHEY, CDR2 SMNVEV, per germline (reference sequence). This CDR3 region has 14 residues. In DNA, the CDR3 is TGTGCCAGCAGTTTGGCGGGACAGGGCTACGAGCAGTACTTC. The encoded protein is CASSLAGQGYEQYF.

The chain uses TRBV10-3 and TRBJ1-2; 7 nucleotides match TRBD1. This CDR3 has 12 amino acids. Germline V gene lookup returns CDR1 ENHRY and CDR2 SYGVKD. J was trimmed by 8 bases and V by 10 bases; bases with no gene match: 10. The CDR3 coding sequence is TGTGCCACCCAAACAGGGGCGGGAGGCTACACCTTC. The encoded protein is CATQTGAGGYTF.

J is TRBJ1-2 and V is TRBV6-5; D is unclear. Trimming removed 5 bases at V and 3 bases at J, with 4 bases between. This CDR3 is 11 amino acids long. Germline V CDR1 and CDR2: MNHEY, SVGAGI. The CDR3 sequence is CASSRDYGYTF. The DNA for the CDR3 is TGTGCCAGCAGTCGGGACTATGGCTACACCTTC.

On this clone itself: Mismatch with germline at one junction end may stem from a read error. The rearrangement joins TRBV29-1 to TRBJ1-1; D possibly corresponds to TRBD1 (5 bases). CDR1 and CDR2 (germline): SQVTM, ANQGSEA. The CDR3 has 11 amino acids. The CDR3: CSVEVGGGHGF. The CDR3 bases are TGCAGCGTTGAAGTGGGGGGAGGCCATGGTTTT.

This rearrangement joins TRBV6-5 to TRBJ2-1, with D hard to call. The V gene's germline CDR1 is MNHEY and CDR2 SVGAGI. The germline V and J ends were trimmed by 5 bases and 0 bases, with 11 bases remaining between them. CDR3 length equals 15 residues. In DNA form, the CDR3 reads TGTGCCAGCAGTCATACACCCAGCTCCTACAATGAGCAGTTCTTC. Residues: CASSHTPSSYNEQFF.

The chain carries TRBV7-2 and TRBJ2-1, with 11 bases matching TRBD2. The CDR3 has 15 amino acids. V was clipped by 5 bases and J by 7 bases; unmatched bases: 7. CDR1 is SGHTA and CDR2 is FQGNSA in the germline V gene. CDR3 DNA: TGTGCCAGCAGCCTGACTAGCGGGGACCGTAATGAGCAGTTCTTC. Translation gives CASSLTSGDRNEQFF.

CDR3 coding DNA: TGCGCCAGCAGCTTGGGTAGGGGTGGCACTGAAGCTTTCTTT. This gives the protein CASSLGRGGTEAFF. This sequence joins TRBV5-1 and TRBJ1-1, with D perhaps TRBD1 (5 bases). V dropped 0 bases and J dropped 4 bases, with 10 bases sitting between them. The CDR3 has 14 amino acids. CDR1 SGHRS and CDR2 YFSETQ come from the germline V gene.

This clone came up a few times. This sequence joins TRBV5-1 and TRBJ2-3; TRBD1 is a possible D gene (6 bases). V lost 4 bases and J 4 bases, leaving 16 bases between the germline ends. Germline assignment: CDR1 SGHRS and CDR2 YFSETQ. CDR3 size: 15 residues. The CDR3 coding sequence is TGCGCCAGCAGCCGCCTACAGGGCGGTTCAGATACGCAGTATTTT. Amino acids: CASSRLQGGSDTQYF. The variable domain in full, with the rest retrieved from reference TRBV5-1 and TRBJ2-3, is KAGVTQTPRYLIKTRGQQVTLSCSPISGHRSVSWYQQTPGQGLQFLFEYFSETQRNKGNFPGRFSGRQFSNSRSEMNVSTLELGDSALYLCASSRLQGGSDTQYFGPGTRLTVL.

J is TRBJ2-5 and V is TRBV19, with 7 bases matching TRBD1. With V trimmed by 7 bases and J by 2 bases, 7 bases remained unmatched. This CDR3 is built from 14 residues. Germline loops: CDR1 LNHDA, CDR2 SQIVND (reference sequence). The CDR3 spells CASTEGGQQETQYF. Written as DNA, the CDR3 is TGTGCCAGTACCGAAGGGGGACAGCAAGAGACCCAGTACTTC.

V usage is TRBV28 and J usage is TRBJ2-2; 8 bases line up with TRBD1. Germline CDR1 MDHEN, CDR2 SYDVKM. This CDR3 contains 17 residues. V lost 3 bases, J lost 5 bases, and 11 bases stayed unmatched. The CDR3 region has the DNA TGTGCCAGCAGTTTGCGGGGAACAGGGGGGCGAACCGGGGAGCTGTTTTTT. It translates to CASSLRGTGGRTGELFF.

The CDR3 DNA sequence: TGTGCCAGCAGCTTAGCACCTACCGGACAGGAAATCTATGGCTACACCTTC. Its translation: CASSLAPTGQEIYGYTF. This rearrangement joins TRBV7-2 to TRBJ1-2, with 7 bases matching TRBD1. Germline V lookup: CDR1 SGHTA, CDR2 FQGNSA. Germline trimming cut 0 bases from V and 4 bases from J; bases unmatched to any gene: 11. The CDR3 has 17 amino acids.

In this sample, this clone turned up a few times. The chain joins TRBV5-5 to TRBJ1-5, with 9 positions matching TRBD1. This CDR3 has 15 amino acids. The V and J ends lost 5 bases and 4 bases, in that order; junction bases with no gene match: 7. Germline V gene sequence: CDR1 SGHKS, CDR2 YYEKEE (reference sequence). The CDR3 nucleotides are TGTGCCAGCAGTCCCGGGACAGGGTTTAATCAGCCCCAGCATTTT. Its translation: CASSPGTGFNQPQHF.

The rearrangement uses TRBV4-1 and TRBJ1-3, with no clear D. The V and J ends lost 0 bases and 2 bases respectively, with 11 bases between them. The V gene's germline CDR1 is MGHRA and CDR2 YSYEKL. The CDR3 has 16 amino acids. The CDR3, as DNA: TGCGCCAGCAGCCAAGATCGGCAGGCTACTGGAAACACCATATATTTT. This codes for CASSQDRQATGNTIYF.

This clone appeared a single time. The rearrangement links TRBV30 to TRBJ2-7, with 10 bases fitting TRBD1. Germline V gene sequence: CDR1 GTSNPN, CDR2 SVGIG (reference sequence). The CDR3 length is 17 residues. Germline trimming cut 0 bases from V and 1 base from J; bases unmatched to any gene: 9. The CDR3 protein is CAWSVPRDRGISYEQYF. The CDR3 DNA reads as TGTGCCTGGAGTGTTCCCAGGGACAGGGGCATTTCCTACGAGCAGTACTTC.

The V call is TRBV28, the J call TRBJ1-6; a possible D gene is TRBD1 (6 bases). Per the germline V gene, CDR1 is MDHEN and CDR2 is SYDVKM. There are 13 residues in the CDR3. V lost 8 bases, J lost 13 bases, and 18 bases lay in between. CDR3 sequence reads: CASDRLPSNPLHF. CDR3 bases: TGTGCCAGCGACAGGCTTCCCTCCAACCCCCTCCACTTT. The whole variable domain, remainder taken from reference TRBV28 and TRBJ1-6, is DVKVTQSSRYLVKRTGEKVFLECVQDMDHENMFWYRQDPGLGLRLIYFSYDVKMKEKGDIPEGYSVSREKKERFSLILESASTNQTSMYLCASDRLPSNPLHFGNGTRLTVT.

V usage is TRBV6-5 and J usage is TRBJ1-1; 9 bases line up with TRBD1. This CDR3 is 12 amino acids long. CDR1 is MNHEY, CDR2 SVGAGI, per germline. J gave up 10 bases and V 4 bases, and 4 bases lay outside the gene matches. The CDR3 sequence is CASSLTGGRAFF. For the CDR3, the DNA is TGTGCCAGCAGTTTAACAGGGGGCCGAGCTTTCTTT.

The V gene is TRBV7-3, the J gene TRBJ2-1; 7 nucleotides agree with TRBD2. The CDR3 consists of 16 residues. J gave up 6 bases and V 5 bases, and 13 bases lay outside the gene matches. The germline V gene encodes CDR1 SGHTA and CDR2 FQGTGA. CDR3 residues: CASSIPGTTRFNEQFF. In DNA, the CDR3 is TGTGCCAGCAGCATCCCCGGGACTACGCGTTTCAATGAGCAGTTCTTC.

The rearrangement joins TRBV9 to TRBJ2-3, with TRBD2 matching 7 bases. CDR3 length: 15 amino acids. Germline assignment: CDR1 SGDLS and CDR2 YYNGEE. V shed 4 bases, J shed 6 bases, and the junction held 11 bases outside the gene matches. The CDR3 sequence is CASSRGGGFFDTQYF. In DNA form, the CDR3 reads TGTGCCAGCAGCCGTGGCGGGGGATTTTTCGATACGCAGTATTTT.

The V call is TRBV18, the J call TRBJ1-5, with D uncertain. The CDR3 is 15 amino acids. Trimming removed 0 bases from V and 0 bases from J, with 6 bases in between. CDR1 is KGHSH, CDR2 LQKENI, per germline. In DNA, the CDR3 is TGTGCCAGCTCACCACCTCCAGATAGCAATCAGCCCCAGCATTTT. This sequence encodes CASSPPPDSNQPQHF.

This clone was seen a few times. The genes are TRBV19 and TRBJ2-2; 8 bases fit TRBD1. Germline V gene lookup returns CDR1 LNHDA and CDR2 SQIVND (reference sequence). With V trimmed by 7 bases and J by 0 bases, 7 bases remained unmatched. The CDR3 has 16 residues. The CDR3 here is CASTLSDRANTGELFF. CDR3 sequence (DNA): TGTGCCAGTACCCTTTCGGACAGGGCGAACACCGGGGAGCTGTTTTTT.

This clone was seen a few times. The chain couples TRBV15 to TRBJ2-7; D is perhaps TRBD1 (5 bases). Germline V gives CDR1 LNHNV, CDR2 YYDKDF (reference sequence). This CDR3 contains 14 residues. With 0 bases removed from V and 5 bases from J, the gap between germline ends came to 11 bases. The CDR3 protein is CATSRDQGRNEQYF. For the CDR3, the DNA is TGTGCCACCAGCAGAGATCAGGGCCGCAACGAGCAGTACTTC. The full variable domain, with the rest looked up from reference TRBV15 and TRBJ2-7, is DAMVIQNPRYQVTQFGKPVTLSCSQTLNHNVMYWYQQKSSQAPKLLFHYYDKDFNNEADTPDNFQSRRPNTSFCFLDIRSPGLGDTAMYLCATSRDQGRNEQYFGPGTRLTVT.

The rearrangement joins TRBV21-1 to TRBJ2-7; the table's D call TRBD1 went unverified against the DNA. TRBV21-1 has pseudogene status. CDR3 length: 14 amino acids. The CDR3 protein is CASSSDRPPYEQYV. CDR3 nucleotide sequence: TGTGCCAGCAGCTCCGACAGGCCCCCCTACGAGCAGTACGTC.